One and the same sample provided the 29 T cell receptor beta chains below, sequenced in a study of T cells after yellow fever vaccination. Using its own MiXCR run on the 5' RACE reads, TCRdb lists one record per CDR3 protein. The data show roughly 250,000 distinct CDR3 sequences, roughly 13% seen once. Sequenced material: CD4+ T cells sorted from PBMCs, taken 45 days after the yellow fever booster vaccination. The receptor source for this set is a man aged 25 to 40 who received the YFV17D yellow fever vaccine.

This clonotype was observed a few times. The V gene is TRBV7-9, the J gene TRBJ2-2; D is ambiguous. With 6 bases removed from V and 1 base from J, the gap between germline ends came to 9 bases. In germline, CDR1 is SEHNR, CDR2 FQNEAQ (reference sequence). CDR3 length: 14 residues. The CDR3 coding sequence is TGTGCCAGCAGACCGGGCGGGAACACCGGGGAGCTGTTTTTT. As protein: CASRPGGNTGELFF.

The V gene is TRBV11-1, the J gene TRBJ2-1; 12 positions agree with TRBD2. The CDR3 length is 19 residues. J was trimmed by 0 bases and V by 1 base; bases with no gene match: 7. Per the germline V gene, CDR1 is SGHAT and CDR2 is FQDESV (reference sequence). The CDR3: CASSLVGTSGSSSYNEQFF. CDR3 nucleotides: TGTGCCAGCAGCTTAGTCGGGACTAGCGGGTCGAGCTCCTACAATGAGCAGTTCTTC.

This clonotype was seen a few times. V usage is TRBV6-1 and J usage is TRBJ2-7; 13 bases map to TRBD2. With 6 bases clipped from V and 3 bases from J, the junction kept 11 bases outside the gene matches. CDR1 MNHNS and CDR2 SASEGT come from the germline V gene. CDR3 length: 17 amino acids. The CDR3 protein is CASSSRTSGGPLYEQYF. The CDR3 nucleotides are TGTGCCAGCAGCTCCAGGACTAGCGGGGGCCCCCTCTACGAGCAGTACTTC.

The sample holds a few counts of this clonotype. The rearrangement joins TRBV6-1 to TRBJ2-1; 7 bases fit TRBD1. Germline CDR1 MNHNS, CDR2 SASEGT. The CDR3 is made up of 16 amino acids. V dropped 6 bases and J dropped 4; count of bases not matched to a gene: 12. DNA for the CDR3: TGTGCCAGCAGCAAAAACAGGGGTCTCCTATACAATGAGCAGTTCTTC. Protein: CASSKNRGLLYNEQFF.

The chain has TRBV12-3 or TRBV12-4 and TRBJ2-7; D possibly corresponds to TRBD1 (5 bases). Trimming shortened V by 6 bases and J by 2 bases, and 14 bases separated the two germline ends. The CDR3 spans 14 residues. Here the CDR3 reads CASSLGQNPYEQYF. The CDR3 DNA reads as TGTGCCAGCAGCCTGGGGCAGAACCCCTACGAGCAGTACTTC.

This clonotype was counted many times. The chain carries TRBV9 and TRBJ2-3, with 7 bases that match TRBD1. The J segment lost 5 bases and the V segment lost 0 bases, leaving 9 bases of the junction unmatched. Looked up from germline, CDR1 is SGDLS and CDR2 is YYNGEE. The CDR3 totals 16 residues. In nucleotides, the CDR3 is TGTGCCAGCAGCGTAGGAGGGGGCGCGACAAGAGATACGCAGTATTTT. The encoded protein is CASSVGGGATRDTQYF.

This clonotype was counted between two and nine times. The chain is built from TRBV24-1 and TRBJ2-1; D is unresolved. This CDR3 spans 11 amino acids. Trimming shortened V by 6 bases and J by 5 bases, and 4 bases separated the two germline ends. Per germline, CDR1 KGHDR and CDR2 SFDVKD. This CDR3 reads CATSLDNEQFF. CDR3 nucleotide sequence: TGTGCCACCAGTCTCGACAATGAGCAGTTCTTC.

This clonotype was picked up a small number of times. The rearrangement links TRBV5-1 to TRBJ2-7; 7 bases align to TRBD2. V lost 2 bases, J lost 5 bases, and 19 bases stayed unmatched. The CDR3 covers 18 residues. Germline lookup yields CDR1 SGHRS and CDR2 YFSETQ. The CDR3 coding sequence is TGCGCCAGCAGCTTTTCTTTCTTGGCTTCGGCGGGAGCGGACGAGCAGTACTTC. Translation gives CASSFSFLASAGADEQYF.

The CDR3 DNA follows: TGTGCCAGCAGCCACTCGGGGATGCGTACCTCGGCCTACGAGCAGTACTTC. This gives the protein CASSHSGMRTSAYEQYF. The genes are TRBV11-2 and TRBJ2-7; D possibly corresponds to TRBD2 (5 bases). The V and J ends lost 5 bases and 2 bases respectively, with 22 bases between them. The CDR3 contains 17 residues. From germline, CDR1 is SGHAT and CDR2 FQNNGV.

The CDR3 region is CASSLKTGGDEQYF. The CDR3 nucleotides are TGTGCCAGCAGCCTAAAGACAGGGGGCGACGAGCAGTACTTC. This chain joins TRBV9 and TRBJ2-7, with TRBD1 matching 10 bases. CDR3 size: 14 residues. Germline CDR1 is SGDLS and CDR2 is YYNGEE. With 4 bases clipped from V and 5 bases from J, the junction kept 6 bases outside the gene matches. Filled out from reference TRBV9 and TRBJ2-7, the complete variable domain reads DSGVTQTPKHLITATGQRVTLRCSPRSGDLSVYWYQQSLDQGLQFLIQYYNGEERAKGNILERFSAQQFPDLHSELNLSSLELGDSALYFCASSLKTGGDEQYFGPGTRLTVT.

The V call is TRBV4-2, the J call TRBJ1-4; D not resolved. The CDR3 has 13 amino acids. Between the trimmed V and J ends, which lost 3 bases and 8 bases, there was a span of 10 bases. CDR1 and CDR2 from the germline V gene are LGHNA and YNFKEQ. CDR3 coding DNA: TGTGCCAGCAGCCATTCTTACGGGGAAAAACTGTTTTTT. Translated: CASSHSYGEKLFF.

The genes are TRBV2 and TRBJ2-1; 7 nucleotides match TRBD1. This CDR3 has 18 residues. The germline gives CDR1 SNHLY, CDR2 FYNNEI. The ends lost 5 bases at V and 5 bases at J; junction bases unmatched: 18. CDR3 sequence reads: CASSTTGTAYRADNEQFF. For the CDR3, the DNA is TGTGCCAGCAGTACCACCGGGACAGCCTACCGGGCGGACAATGAGCAGTTCTTC.

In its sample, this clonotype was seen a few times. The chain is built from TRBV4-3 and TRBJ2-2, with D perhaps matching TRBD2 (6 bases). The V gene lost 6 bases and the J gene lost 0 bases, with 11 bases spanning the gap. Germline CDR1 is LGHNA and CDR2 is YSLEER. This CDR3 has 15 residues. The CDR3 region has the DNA TGCGCCAGCAGGCCGGGACTCCCGAACACCGGGGAGCTGTTTTTT. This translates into CASRPGLPNTGELFF.

This CDR3 is CASSDPSVAGREQYF. The CDR3 DNA reads TGTGCCAGCAGTGACCCCTCGGTAGCGGGAAGAGAGCAGTACTTC. The V call is TRBV6-1, the J call TRBJ2-7; 8 bases fit TRBD2. The CDR3 contains 15 residues. V trimming: 3 bases; J trimming: 7 bases; junction bases outside the gene matches: 11. CDR1 and CDR2 (germline): MNHNS, SASEGT.

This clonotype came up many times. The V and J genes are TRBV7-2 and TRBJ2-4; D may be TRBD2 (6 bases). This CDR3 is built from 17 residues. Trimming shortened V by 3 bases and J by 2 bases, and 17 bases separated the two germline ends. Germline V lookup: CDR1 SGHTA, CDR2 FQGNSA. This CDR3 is CASSFALGAGTKNIQYF. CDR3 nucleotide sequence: TGTGCCAGCAGCTTTGCCCTTGGTGCGGGAACCAAAAACATTCAGTACTTC.

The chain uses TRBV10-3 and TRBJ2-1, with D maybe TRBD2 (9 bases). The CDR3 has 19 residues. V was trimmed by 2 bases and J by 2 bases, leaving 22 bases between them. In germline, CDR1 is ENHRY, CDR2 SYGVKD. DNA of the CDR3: TGTGCCATCAGTGAGCCCGACAGGGGTGGCGGGAGGGCCTACAATGAGCAGTTCTTC. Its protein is CAISEPDRGGGRAYNEQFF.

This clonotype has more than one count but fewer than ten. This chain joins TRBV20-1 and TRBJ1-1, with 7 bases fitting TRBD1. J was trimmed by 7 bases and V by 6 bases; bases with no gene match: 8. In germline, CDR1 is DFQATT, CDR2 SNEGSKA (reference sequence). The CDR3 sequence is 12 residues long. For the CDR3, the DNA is TGCAGTGCAGGGGGGACAGAGAGTGAAGCTTTCTTT. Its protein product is CSAGGTESEAFF.

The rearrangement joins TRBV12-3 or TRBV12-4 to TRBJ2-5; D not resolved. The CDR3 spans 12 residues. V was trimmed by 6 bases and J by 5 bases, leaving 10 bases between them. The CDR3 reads CASSGISETQYF. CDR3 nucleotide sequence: TGTGCCAGCAGCGGTATAAGTGAGACCCAGTACTTC.

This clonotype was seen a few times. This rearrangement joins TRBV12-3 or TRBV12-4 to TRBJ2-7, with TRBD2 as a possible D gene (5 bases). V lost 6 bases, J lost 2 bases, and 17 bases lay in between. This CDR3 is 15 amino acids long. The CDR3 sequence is CASSREGLGAYEQYF. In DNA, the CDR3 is TGTGCCAGCAGCCGCGAAGGACTTGGTGCCTACGAGCAGTACTTC.

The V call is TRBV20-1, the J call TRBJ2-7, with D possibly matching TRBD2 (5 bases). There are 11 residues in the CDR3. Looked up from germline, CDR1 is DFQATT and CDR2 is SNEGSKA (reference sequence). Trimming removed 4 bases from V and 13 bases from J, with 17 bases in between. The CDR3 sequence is CSAITGRGFYF. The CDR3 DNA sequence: TGCAGTGCTATAACGGGGAGAGGGTTTTACTTC.

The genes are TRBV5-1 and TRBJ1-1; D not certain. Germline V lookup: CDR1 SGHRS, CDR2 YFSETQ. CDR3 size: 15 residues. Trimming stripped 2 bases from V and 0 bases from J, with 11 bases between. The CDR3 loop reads CASSLSTNLNTEAFF. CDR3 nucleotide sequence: TGCGCCAGCAGCTTAAGCACTAACCTGAACACTGAAGCTTTCTTT.

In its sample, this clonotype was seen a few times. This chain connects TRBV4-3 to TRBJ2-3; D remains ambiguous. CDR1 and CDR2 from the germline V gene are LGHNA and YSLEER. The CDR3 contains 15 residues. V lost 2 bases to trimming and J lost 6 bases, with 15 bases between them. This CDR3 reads CASSQRKAQRDTQYF. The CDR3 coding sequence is TGCGCCAGCAGCCAACGGAAGGCCCAGCGCGATACGCAGTATTTT.

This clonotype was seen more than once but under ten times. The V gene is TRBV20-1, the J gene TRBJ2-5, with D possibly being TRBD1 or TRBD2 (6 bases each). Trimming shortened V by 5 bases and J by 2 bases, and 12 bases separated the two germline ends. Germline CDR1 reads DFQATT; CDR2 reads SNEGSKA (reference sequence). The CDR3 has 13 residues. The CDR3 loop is CSASRGAQETQYF. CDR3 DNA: TGCAGTGCTTCTAGGGGGGCTCAAGAGACCCAGTACTTC.

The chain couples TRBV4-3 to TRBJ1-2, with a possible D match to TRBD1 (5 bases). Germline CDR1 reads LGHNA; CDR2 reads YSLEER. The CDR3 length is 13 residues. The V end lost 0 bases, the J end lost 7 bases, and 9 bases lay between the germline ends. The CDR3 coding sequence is TGCGCCAGCAGCCAAGAAGGGGACCTTGGCTACACCTTC. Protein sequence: CASSQEGDLGYTF.

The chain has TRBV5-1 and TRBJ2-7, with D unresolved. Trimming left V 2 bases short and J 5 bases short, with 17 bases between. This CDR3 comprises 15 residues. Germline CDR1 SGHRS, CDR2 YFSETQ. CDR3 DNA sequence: TGCGCCAGCAGCTTACTTTCGGCCGCAACCAACGAGCAGTACTTC. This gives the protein CASSLLSAATNEQYF.

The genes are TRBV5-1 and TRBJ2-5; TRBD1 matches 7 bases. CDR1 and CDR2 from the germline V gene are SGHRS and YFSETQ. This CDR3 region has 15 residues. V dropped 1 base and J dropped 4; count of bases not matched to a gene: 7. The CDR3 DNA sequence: TGCGCCAGCAGCTTGACAGGGGATAAAGGAGAGACCCAGTACTTC. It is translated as CASSLTGDKGETQYF.

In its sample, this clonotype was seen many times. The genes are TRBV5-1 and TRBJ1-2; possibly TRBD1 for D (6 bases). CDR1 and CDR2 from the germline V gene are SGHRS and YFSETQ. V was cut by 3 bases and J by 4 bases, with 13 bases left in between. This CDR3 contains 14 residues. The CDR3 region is CASSSDTGIYGYTF. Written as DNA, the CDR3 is TGCGCCAGCAGCTCCGACACAGGGATCTATGGCTACACCTTC.

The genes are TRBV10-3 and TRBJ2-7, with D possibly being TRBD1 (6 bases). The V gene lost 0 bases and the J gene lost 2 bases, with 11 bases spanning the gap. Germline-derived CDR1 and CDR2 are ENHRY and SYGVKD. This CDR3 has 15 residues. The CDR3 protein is CAISESQGKAYEQYF. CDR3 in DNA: TGTGCCATCAGTGAGTCACAGGGAAAGGCCTACGAGCAGTACTTC.

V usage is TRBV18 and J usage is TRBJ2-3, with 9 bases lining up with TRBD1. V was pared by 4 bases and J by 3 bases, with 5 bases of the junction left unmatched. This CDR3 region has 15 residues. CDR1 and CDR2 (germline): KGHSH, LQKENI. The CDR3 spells CASSRDRVGTDTQYF. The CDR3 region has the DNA TGTGCCAGCTCACGGGACAGGGTCGGGACAGATACGCAGTATTTT. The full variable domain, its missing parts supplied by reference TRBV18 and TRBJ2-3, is NAGVMQNPRHLVRRRGQEARLRCSPMKGHSHVYWYRQLPEEGLKFMVYLQKENIIDESGMPKERFSAEFPKEGPSILRIQQVVRGDSAAYFCASSRDRVGTDTQYFGPGTRLTVL.